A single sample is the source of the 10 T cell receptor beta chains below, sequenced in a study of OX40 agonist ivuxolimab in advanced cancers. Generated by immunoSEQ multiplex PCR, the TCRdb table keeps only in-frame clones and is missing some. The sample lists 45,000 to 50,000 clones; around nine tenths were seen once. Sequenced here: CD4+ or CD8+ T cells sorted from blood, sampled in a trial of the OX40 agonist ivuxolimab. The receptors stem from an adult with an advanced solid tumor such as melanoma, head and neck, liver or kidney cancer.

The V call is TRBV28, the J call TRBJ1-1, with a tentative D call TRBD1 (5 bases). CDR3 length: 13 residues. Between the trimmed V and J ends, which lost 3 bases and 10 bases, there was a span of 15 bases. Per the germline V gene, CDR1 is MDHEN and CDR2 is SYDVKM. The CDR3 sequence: CASSLGGKSGAFF. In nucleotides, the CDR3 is TGTGCCAGCAGTTTGGGGGGAAAGAGTGGAGCTTTCTTT. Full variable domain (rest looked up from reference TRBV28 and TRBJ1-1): DVKVTQSSRYLVKRTGEKVFLECVQDMDHENMFWYRQDPGLGLRLIYFSYDVKMKEKGDIPEGYSVSREKKERFSLILESASTNQTSMYLCASSLGGKSGAFFGQGTRLTVV.

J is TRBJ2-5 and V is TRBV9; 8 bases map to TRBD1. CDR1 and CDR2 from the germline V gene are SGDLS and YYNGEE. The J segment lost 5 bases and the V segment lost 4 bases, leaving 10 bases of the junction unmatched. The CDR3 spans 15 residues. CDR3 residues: CASSIRQGMGETQYF. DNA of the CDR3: TGTGCCAGCAGCATACGACAGGGGATGGGGGAGACCCAGTACTTC.

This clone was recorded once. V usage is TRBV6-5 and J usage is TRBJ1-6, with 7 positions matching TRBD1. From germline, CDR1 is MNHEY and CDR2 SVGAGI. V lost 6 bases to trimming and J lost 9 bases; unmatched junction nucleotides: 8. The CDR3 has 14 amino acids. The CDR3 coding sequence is TGTGCCAGCAGCAGGACAGGATCGGCTTCACCCCTCCACTTT. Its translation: CASSRTGSASPLHF.

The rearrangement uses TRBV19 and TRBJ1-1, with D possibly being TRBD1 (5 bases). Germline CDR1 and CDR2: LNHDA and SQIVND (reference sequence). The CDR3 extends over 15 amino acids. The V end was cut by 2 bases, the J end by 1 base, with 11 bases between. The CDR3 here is CASSIPGQGNTEAFF. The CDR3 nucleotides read TGTGCCAGTAGTATACCAGGGCAAGGGAACACTGAAGCTTTCTTT.

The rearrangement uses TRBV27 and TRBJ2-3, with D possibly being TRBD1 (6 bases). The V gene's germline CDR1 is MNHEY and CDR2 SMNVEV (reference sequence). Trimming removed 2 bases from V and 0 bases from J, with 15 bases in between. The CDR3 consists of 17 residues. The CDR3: CASSLVPGQLSTDTQYF. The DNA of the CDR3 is TGTGCCAGCAGTTTAGTCCCTGGACAGCTTAGCACAGATACGCAGTATTTT.

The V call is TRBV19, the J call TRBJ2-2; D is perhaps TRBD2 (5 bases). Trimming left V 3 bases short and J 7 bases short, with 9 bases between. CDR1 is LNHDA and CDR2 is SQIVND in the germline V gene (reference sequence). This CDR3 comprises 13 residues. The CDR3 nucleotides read TGTGCCAGTAGTATTTCACTAGTCGGGGAGCTGTTTTTT. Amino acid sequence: CASSISLVGELFF.

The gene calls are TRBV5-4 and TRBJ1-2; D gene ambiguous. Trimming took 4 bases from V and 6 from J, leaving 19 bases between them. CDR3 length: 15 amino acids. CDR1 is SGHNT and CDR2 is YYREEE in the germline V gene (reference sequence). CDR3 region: CASSPEAGVKHGYTF. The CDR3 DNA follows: TGTGCCAGCAGCCCCGAGGCAGGAGTTAAGCATGGCTACACCTTC.

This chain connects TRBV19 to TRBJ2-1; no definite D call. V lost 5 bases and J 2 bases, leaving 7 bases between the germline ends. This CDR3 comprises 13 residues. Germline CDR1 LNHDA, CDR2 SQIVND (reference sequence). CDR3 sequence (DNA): TGTGCCAGTAGTCACGGGCCCTACAATGAGCAGTTCTTC. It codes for CASSHGPYNEQFF. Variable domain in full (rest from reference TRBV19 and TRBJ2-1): DGGITQSPKYLFRKEGQNVTLSCEQNLNHDAMYWYRQDPGQGLRLIYYSQIVNDFQKGDIAEGYSVSREKKESFPLTVTSAQKNPTAFYLCASSHGPYNEQFFGPGTRLTVL.

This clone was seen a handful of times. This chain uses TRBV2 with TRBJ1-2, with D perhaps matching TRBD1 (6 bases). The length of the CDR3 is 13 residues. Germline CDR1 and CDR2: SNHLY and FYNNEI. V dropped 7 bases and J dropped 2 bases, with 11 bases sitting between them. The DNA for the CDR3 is TGTGCCAGCATTGGGGGGCTCAACTATGGCTACACCTTC. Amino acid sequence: CASIGGLNYGYTF.

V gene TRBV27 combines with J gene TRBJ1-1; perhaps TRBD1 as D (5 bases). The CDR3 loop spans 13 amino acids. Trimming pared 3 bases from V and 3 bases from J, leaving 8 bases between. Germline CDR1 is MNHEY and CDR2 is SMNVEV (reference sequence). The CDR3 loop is CASSFGRDTEAFF. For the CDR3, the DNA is TGTGCCAGCAGTTTCGGCAGGGACACTGAAGCTTTCTTT.